This record covers a single T cell receptor beta chain. The antigen is not known. This table comes from immunoSEQ multiplex PCR, and its TCRdb copy is limited to in-frame clones, with some not included. The sample has about 280,000 clones, 70% to 90% seen once. The data originate from a study of cytomegalovirus exposure and HLA in healthy donors. Across the whole study: A subsequent analysis reported that the 120 or so validation repertoires were produced on the same platform that had also been used for the roughly 670 first-cohort repertoires. Study results and caveats: High sensitivity and specificity were reportedly achieved when the classifier diagnosed cytomegalovirus status. Many donors shared some public TCRs, even though most TCR sequences were rare.

CDR1 and CDR2 from the germline V gene are MNHEY and SVGAGI. The ends were cut back, 0 bases at V and 7 bases at J, with 4 bases in the middle. The CDR3 sequence is 12 residues long. This rearrangement joins TRBV6-5 to TRBJ2-1; D is unresolved. Sample: PBMCs. The sequence was collected from a woman aged 18-29 years in good health and CMV-seronegative. DNA of the CDR3: TGTGCCAGCAGTTACTCCGGGAATGAGCAGTTCTTC. Its translation: CASSYSGNEQFF.